The rows below give T cell receptor beta chains drawn from one sample of a study of cytomegalovirus exposure and HLA in healthy donors. Sequencing was performed with immunoSEQ multiplex PCR; in TCRdb, only in-frame clones are kept and a portion is missing. The sample lists about 55,000 clones; around four fifths were seen once. The sequencing sample was made of PBMCs. These receptors came from a man between 25 and 39 years old in good health and CMV-seronegative. CDR3s include the opening cysteine and the closing phenylalanine or tryptophan. The D gene is left open where the match is weak. A row's size may be missing; if present it is once, few, many or a size class.

j_gene | d_gene | v_gene | abundance | CDR3aa | CDR3nt
TRBJ1-3 | . | TRBV7-2 | . | CASSFQVGSGNTIYF | TGTGCCAGCAGCTTCCAGGTTGGGTCCGGAAACACCATATATTTT
TRBJ2-1 | TRBD2 | TRBV11-1 | . | CASSLVAGGLNEQFF | TGTGCCAGCAGCTTAGTAGCGGGGGGGCTCAATGAGCAGTTCTTC
TRBJ2-4 | TRBD1 | TRBV4-2 | . | CASSSASGQGAKITKNIQYF | TGTGCCAGCAGCTCTGCCAGCGGACAGGGGGCGAAGATTACCAAAAACATTCAGTACTTC
TRBJ2-1 | . | TRBV10-2 | . | CASSGGRGTYNEQFF | TGCGCCAGCAGTGGAGGCCGCGGGACCTACAATGAGCAGTTCTTC
TRBJ2-5 | . | TRBV19 | . | CASRTGETQYF | TGTGCCAGTAGAACGGGGGAGACCCAGTACTTC
TRBJ2-7 | . | TRBV10-3 | . | CAISESARDSQTYEQYF | TGTGCCATCAGTGAGTCCGCTCGGGACTCTCAGACCTACGAGCAGTACTTC
TRBJ2-7 | TRBD2 | TRBV4-3 | . | CASSQSGTSGRGYEQYF | TGCGCCAGCAGCCAAAGTGGGACTAGCGGGAGGGGCTACGAGCAGTACTTC
TRBJ2-3 | . | TRBV19 | . | CASSISLLGRDGTQYF | TGTGCCAGTAGTATTTCTCTACTTGGGCGGGACGGAACGCAGTATTTT
TRBJ1-1 | . | TRBV5-6 | . | CASSFLSSRNTEAFF | TGTGCCAGCAGCTTTCTCAGTTCAAGGAACACTGAAGCTTTCTTT
TRBJ1-1 | . | TRBV14 | . | CASSHRRGGMNTEAFF | TGTGCCAGCAGCCACCGCCGGGGGGGGATGAACACTGAAGCTTTCTTT
TRBJ2-3 | TRBD2 | TRBV4-2 | once | CASSQESTSGSPDTQYF | TGTGCCAGCAGCCAAGAGTCGACTAGCGGGAGCCCAGATACGCAGTATTTT
TRBJ2-1 | . | TRBV2 | once | CASTPFAARNNEQFF | TGTGCCAGCACCCCCTTTGCGGCCAGAAACAATGAGCAGTTCTTC
TRBJ1-1 | . | TRBV4-1 | . | CASSQAGDTEAFF | TGCGCCAGCAGCCAAGCGGGGGACACTGAAGCTTTCTTT
TRBJ2-7 | TRBD2 | TRBV27 | . | CASGGTSGRVYEQYF | TGTGCCAGCGGCGGAACTAGCGGAAGAGTCTACGAGCAGTACTTC
TRBJ1-2 | TRBD1 | TRBV5-1 | . | CASSLEGQGAIGYTF | TGCGCCAGCAGCTTGGAGGGACAGGGGGCGATTGGCTACACCTTC
TRBJ2-3 | . | TRBV19 | . | CASSPGETDTQYF | TGTGCCAGTTCCCCCGGGGAAACAGATACGCAGTATTTT
TRBJ1-1 | TRBD1 | TRBV29-1 | . | CSGRRGQRMNTEAFF | TGCAGCGGCCGTAGGGGACAGCGCATGAACACTGAAGCTTTCTTT
TRBJ2-6 | TRBD1 | TRBV15 | . | CATSGWDRAYSGANVLTF | TGTGCCACCAGCGGGTGGGACAGGGCATACTCTGGGGCCAACGTCCTGACTTTC
TRBJ1-2 | TRBD1 | TRBV10-3 | . | CAIKKGTEAAGYGYTF | TGTGCCATCAAAAAGGGGACAGAGGCCGCGGGCTATGGCTACACCTTC
TRBJ1-4 | . | TRBV28 | . | CASSLDSNEKLFF | TGTGCCAGCAGTCTGGACTCTAATGAAAAACTGTTTTTT
TRBJ1-6 | TRBD1 | TRBV4-3 | . | CASSQDLLGTGTSPLHF | TGCGCCAGCAGCCAAGATCTTCTCGGGACAGGTACTTCACCCCTCCACTTT
TRBJ2-1 | TRBD2 | TRBV28 | . | CASSSSGGKYNEQFF | TGTGCCAGCAGCTCCAGCGGGGGGAAATACAATGAGCAGTTCTTC
TRBJ2-3 | . | TRBV28 | few | CASSSLVGRTSRSTDTQYF | TGTGCCAGCAGTTCCCTGGTAGGACGTACTAGCAGGAGTACAGATACGCAGTATTTT
TRBJ2-7 | . | TRBV2 | . | CASRRSYEQYF | TGTGCCAGCAGAAGGAGCTACGAGCAGTACTTC
TRBJ2-7 | TRBD2 | TRBV7-2 | few | CASSLSGGARGEQYF | TGTGCCAGCAGCTTATCGGGGGGGGCACGTGGAGAGCAGTACTTC
TRBJ2-1 | . | TRBV10-2 | . | CASRRPAVNEQFF | TGCGCCAGCAGGAGACCCGCGGTCAATGAGCAGTTCTTC
TRBJ2-1 | TRBD2 | TRBV7-9 | . | CASSLTPPGLASVHNEQFF | TGTGCCAGCAGCTTAACCCCCCCGGGACTAGCGTCAGTTCACAATGAGCAGTTCTTC
TRBJ1-6 | TRBD1 | TRBV9 | . | CASSVEGGQGNSPLHF | TGTGCCAGCAGCGTAGAAGGGGGACAGGGTAATTCACCCCTCCACTTT
TRBJ1-3 | TRBD1 | TRBV4-2 | . | CASSQMTGAGSGNTIYF | TGTGCCAGCAGCCAAATGACAGGGGCTGGCTCTGGAAACACCATATATTTT
TRBJ1-1 | . | TRBV5-1 | . | CASSFQGGTEAFF | TGCGCCAGCAGCTTCCAGGGCGGCACTGAAGCTTTCTTT
TRBJ1-2 | . | TRBV11-3 | . | CASYTGGGSCNYGYTF | TGTGCCAGCTACACCGGGGGGGGCTCCTGTAACTATGGCTACACCTTC
TRBJ1-4 | . | TRBV18 | . | CASSPGRNEKLFF | TGTGCCAGCTCACCCGGGAGGAATGAAAAACTGTTTTTT
TRBJ1-1 | . | TRBV2 | . | CASSVRGEGPTFF | TGTGCCAGCAGCGTCAGGGGAGAGGGCCCGACTTTCTTT
TRBJ2-7 | TRBD2 | TRBV4-3 | . | CASSPGLQSGEQYF | TGCGCCAGCAGCCCGGGACTACAAAGCGGCGAGCAGTACTTC
TRBJ1-1 | . | TRBV19 | . | CASSLDFSAEAFF | TGTGCCAGTAGTCTGGACTTTTCGGCTGAAGCTTTCTTT
TRBJ2-1 | TRBD2 | TRBV29-1 | few | CSVVTGLAGGAYNEQFF | TGCAGCGTTGTCACGGGACTAGCGGGAGGGGCCTACAATGAGCAGTTCTTC
TRBJ1-3 | . | TRBV7-9 | . | CASSLGDRIIRNTIYF | TGTGCCAGCAGCTTAGGAGACAGGATTATAAGAAACACCATATATTTT
TRBJ2-1 | TRBD1 | TRBV6-1 | . | CASSSKGANEQFF | TGTGCCAGCAGTTCCAAGGGGGCCAATGAGCAGTTCTTC
TRBJ2-3 | TRBD2 | TRBV30 | once | CAWAKLAGAGDTQYF | TGTGCCTGGGCGAAACTAGCGGGAGCAGGAGATACGCAGTATTTT
TRBJ2-2 | TRBD2 | TRBV7-8 | . | CASSLAGGVNTGELFF | TGTGCCAGCAGCTTAGCGGGGGGGGTTAACACCGGGGAGCTGTTTTTT
TRBJ2-1 | . | TRBV7-2 | . | CASSPLGAGNEQFF | TGTGCCAGCAGCCCGCTTGGGGCCGGCAATGAGCAGTTCTTC
TRBJ2-3 | TRBD1 | TRBV29-1 | . | CSARTGAGYTQYF | TGCAGCGCCCGGACAGGAGCCGGCTATACGCAGTATTTT
TRBJ2-3 | TRBD2 | TRBV6-5 | . | CASRLAGGPTDTQYF | TGTGCCAGCAGGCTAGCGGGAGGGCCGACAGATACGCAGTATTTT
TRBJ2-5 | TRBD1 | TRBV14 | . | CASSQDLGTAVETQYF | TGTGCCAGCAGCCAAGATCTTGGGACAGCAGTGGAGACCCAGTACTTC
TRBJ1-4 | . | TRBV28 | few | CASRANLGGHEKLFF | TGTGCCAGCAGGGCAAATCTGGGGGGTCATGAAAAACTGTTTTTT
TRBJ1-2 | . | TRBV29-1 | . | CSCWGGDLPNYGYTF | TGCAGCTGCTGGGGGGGTGATCTGCCTAACTATGGCTACACCTTC
TRBJ2-1 | . | TRBV11-2 | . | CASSFDRIDNEQFF | TGTGCCAGCAGCTTCGACAGGATAGACAATGAGCAGTTCTTC
TRBJ2-6 | . | TRBV6-5 | . | CASSRGVRANVLTF | TGTGCCAGCAGCCGCGGGGTTAGGGCCAACGTGCTGACTTTC
TRBJ2-3 | . | TRBV6-1 | once | CASIMTAGRTDTQYF | TGTGCCAGCATCATGACGGCGGGCAGAACAGATACGCAGTATTTT